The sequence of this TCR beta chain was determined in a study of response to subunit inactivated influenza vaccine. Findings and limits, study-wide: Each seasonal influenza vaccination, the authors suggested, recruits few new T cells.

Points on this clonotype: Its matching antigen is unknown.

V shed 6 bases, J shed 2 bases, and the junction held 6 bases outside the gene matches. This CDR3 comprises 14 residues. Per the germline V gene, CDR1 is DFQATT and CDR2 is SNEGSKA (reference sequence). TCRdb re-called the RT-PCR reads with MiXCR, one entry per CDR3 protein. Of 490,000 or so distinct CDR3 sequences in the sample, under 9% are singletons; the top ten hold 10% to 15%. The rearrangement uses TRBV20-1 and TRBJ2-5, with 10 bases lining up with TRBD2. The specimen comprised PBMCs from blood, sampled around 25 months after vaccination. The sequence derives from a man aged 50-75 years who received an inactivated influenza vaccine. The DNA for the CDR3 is TGCAGTGCCCGGACTAGCGGAACACAAGAGACCCAGTACTTC. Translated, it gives CSARTSGTQETQYF.